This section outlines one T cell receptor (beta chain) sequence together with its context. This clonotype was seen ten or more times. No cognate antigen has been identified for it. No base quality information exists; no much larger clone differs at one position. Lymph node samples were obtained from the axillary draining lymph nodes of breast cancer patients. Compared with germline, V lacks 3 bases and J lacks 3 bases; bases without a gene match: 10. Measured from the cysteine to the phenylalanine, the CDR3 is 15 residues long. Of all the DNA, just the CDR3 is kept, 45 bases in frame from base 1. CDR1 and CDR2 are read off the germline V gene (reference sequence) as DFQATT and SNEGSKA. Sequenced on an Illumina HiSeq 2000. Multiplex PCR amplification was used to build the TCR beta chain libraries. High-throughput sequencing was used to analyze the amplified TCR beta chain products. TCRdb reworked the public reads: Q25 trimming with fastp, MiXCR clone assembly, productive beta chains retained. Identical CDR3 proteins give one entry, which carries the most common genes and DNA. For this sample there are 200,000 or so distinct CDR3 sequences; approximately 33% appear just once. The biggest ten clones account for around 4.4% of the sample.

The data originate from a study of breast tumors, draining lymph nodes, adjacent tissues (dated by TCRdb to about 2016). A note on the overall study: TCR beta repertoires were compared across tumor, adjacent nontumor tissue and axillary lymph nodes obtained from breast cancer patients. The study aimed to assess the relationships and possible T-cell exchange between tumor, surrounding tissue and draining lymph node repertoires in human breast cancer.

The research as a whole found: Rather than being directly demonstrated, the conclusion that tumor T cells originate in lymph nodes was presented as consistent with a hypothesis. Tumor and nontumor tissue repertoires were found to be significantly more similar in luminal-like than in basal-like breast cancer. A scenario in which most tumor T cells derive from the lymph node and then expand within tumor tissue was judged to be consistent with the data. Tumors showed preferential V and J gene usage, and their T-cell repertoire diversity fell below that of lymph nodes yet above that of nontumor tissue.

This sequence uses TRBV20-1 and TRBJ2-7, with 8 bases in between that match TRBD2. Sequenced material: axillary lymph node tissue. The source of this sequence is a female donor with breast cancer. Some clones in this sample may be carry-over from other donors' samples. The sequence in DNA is TGCAGTGCTAGGCCCGGACTAGCTGTAAGCTACGAGCAGTACTTC. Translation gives CSARPGLAVSYEQYF.